This TCR beta chain stems from a study of blood T cell repertoires in COVID-19. Repertoires were generated with immunoSEQ multiplex PCR, while TCRdb's copy carries only in-frame clones and drops some. The sample includes fewer than 150,000 clones, over 75% of them seen just once. The CDR3 loop spans 13 amino acids. V was trimmed by 11 bases and J by 4 bases, leaving 14 bases between them. Germline lookup yields CDR1 LNHDA and CDR2 SQIVND (reference sequence). This clone appeared a single time. The TCR sequence derives from a man aged 50 to 60 with acute or convalescent COVID-19. Sequences were obtained from peripheral blood. The gene calls are TRBV19 and TRBJ1-4, with D possibly TRBD1 on 6 matching bases. The CDR3 nucleotides are TGTGCCGCGTCCGGACAGCTTAATGAAAAACTGTTTTTT. It is translated as CAASGQLNEKLFF.